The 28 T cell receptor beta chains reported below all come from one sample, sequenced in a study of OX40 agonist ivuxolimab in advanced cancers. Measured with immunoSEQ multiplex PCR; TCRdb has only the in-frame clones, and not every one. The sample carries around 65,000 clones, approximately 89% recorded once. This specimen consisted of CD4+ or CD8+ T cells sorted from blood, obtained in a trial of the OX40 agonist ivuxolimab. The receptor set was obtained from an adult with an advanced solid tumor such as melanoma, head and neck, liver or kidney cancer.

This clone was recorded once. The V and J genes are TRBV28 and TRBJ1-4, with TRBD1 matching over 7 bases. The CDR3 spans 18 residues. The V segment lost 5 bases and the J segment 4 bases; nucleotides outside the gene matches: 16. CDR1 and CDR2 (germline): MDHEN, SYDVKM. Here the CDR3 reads CASSSQGQLRRRNEKLFF. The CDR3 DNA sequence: TGTGCCAGCAGTAGCCAGGGACAGCTTAGGAGGCGTAATGAAAAACTGTTTTTT.

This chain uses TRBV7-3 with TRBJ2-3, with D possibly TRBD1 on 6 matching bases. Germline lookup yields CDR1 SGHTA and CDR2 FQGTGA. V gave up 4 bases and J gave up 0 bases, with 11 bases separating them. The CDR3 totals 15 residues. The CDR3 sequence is CASSSGQLSTDTQYF. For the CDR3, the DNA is TGTGCCAGCAGCTCCGGACAGCTAAGCACAGATACGCAGTATTTT.

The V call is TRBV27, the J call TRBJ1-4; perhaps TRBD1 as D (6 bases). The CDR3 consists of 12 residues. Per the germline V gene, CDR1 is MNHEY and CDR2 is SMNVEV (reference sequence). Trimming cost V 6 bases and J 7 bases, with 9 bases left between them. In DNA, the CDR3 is TGTGCCAGCAGAACAGGGTTTGAAAAACTGTTTTTT. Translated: CASRTGFEKLFF. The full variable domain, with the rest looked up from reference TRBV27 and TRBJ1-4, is EAQVTQNPRYLITVTGKKLTVTCSQNMNHEYMSWYRQDPGLGLRQIYYSMNVEVTDKGDVPEGYKVSRKEKRNFPLILESPSPNQTSLYFCASRTGFEKLFFGSGTQLSVL.

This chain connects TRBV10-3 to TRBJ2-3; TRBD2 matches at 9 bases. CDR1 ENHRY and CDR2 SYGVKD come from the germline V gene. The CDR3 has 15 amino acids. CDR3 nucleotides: TGTGCTGGGGCCCAGCGGGAGGTCAGCACAGATACGCAGTATTTT. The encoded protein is CAGAQREVSTDTQYF.

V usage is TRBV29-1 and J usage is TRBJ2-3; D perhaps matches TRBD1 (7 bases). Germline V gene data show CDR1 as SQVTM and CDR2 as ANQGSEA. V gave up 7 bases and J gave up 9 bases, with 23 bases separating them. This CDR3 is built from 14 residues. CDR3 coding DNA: TGCAGCGCTGTAGTAGGAGGGGGCGCGCGGACGCAGTATTTT. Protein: CSAVVGGGARTQYF.

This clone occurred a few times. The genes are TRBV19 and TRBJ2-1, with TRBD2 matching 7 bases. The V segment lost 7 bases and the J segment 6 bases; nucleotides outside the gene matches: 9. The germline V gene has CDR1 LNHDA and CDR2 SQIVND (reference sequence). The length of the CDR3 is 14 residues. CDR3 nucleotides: TGTGCCAGTACTCTCAAACTAGCGTTCAATGAGCAGTTCTTC. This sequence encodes CASTLKLAFNEQFF.

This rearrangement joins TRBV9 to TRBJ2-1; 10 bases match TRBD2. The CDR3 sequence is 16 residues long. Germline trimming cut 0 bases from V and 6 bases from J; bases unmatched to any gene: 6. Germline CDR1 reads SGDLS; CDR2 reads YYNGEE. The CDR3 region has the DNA TGTGCCAGCAGCGTAGGAGACAGCGGGAGGGTCAATGAGCAGTTCTTC. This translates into CASSVGDSGRVNEQFF.

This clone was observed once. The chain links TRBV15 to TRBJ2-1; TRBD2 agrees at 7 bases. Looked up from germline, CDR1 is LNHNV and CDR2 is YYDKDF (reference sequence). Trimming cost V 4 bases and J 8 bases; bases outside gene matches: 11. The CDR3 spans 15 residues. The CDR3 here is CATSTSSGRRDEQFF. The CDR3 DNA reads TGTGCCACCAGCACGTCTAGCGGACGTCGGGATGAGCAGTTCTTC.

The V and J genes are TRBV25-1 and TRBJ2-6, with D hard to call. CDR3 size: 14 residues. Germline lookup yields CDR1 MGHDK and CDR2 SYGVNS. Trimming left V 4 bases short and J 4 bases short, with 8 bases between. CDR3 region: CASSGGLGANVLTF. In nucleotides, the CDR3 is TGTGCCAGCAGTGGTGGGCTCGGGGCCAACGTCCTGACTTTC.

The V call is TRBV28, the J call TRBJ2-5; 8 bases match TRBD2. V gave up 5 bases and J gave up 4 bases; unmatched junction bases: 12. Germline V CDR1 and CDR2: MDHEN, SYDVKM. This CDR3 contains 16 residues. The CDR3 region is CASSPRTSGRGETQYF. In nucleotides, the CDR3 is TGTGCCAGCAGTCCACGCACTAGCGGACGGGGAGAGACCCAGTACTTC.

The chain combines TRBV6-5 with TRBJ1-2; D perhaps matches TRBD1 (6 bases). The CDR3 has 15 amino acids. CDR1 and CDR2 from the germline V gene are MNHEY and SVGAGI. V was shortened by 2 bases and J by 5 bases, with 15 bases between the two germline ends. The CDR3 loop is CASSYDPRGTYGYTF. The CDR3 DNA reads TGTGCCAGCAGTTACGATCCCCGGGGGACATATGGCTACACCTTC.

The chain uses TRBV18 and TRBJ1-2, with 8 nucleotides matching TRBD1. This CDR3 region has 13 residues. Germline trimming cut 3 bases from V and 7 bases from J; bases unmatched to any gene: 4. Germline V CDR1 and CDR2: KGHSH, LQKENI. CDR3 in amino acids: CASSPDRVAGYTF. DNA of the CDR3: TGTGCCAGCTCACCGGACAGGGTGGCTGGCTACACCTTC.

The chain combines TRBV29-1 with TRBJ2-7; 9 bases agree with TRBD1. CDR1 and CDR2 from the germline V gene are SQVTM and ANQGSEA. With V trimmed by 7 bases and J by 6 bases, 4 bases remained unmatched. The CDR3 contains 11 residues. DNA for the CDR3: TGCAGCGCCGGGACAGGGAGCGAGCAGTACTTC. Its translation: CSAGTGSEQYF.

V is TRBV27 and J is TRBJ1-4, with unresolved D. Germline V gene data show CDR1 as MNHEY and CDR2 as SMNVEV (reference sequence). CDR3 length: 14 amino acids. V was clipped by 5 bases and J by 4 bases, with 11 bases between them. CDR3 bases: TGTGCCAGCAGTGATGGACCGGTTAATGAAAAACTGTTTTTT. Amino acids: CASSDGPVNEKLFF.

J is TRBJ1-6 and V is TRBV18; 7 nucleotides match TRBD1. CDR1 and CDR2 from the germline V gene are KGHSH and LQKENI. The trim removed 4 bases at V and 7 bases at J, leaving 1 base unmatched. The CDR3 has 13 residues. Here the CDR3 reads CASSLDRNSPLHF. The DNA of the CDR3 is TGTGCCAGCTCACTGGACAGGAATTCACCCCTCCACTTT.

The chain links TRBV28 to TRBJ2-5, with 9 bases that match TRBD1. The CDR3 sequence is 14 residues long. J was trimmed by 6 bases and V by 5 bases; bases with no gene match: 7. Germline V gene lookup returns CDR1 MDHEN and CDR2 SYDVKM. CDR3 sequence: CASSPGQGFKTQYF. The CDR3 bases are TGTGCCAGCAGTCCGGGACAGGGATTCAAGACCCAGTACTTC.

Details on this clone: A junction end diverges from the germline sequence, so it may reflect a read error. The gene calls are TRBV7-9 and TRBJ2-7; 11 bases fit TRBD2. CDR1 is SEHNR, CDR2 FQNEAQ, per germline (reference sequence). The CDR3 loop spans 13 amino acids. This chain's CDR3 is CASSLAGGPGQYF. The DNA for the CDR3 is TGTGCCAGCAGTTTAGCGGGAGGGCCAGGGCAGTACTTC.

Written as DNA, the CDR3 is TGCGCCAGCAGCTTGTCGGAGGGGTACACTGAAGCTTTCTTT. This gives the protein CASSLSEGYTEAFF. The V and J genes are TRBV5-1 and TRBJ1-1; D is perhaps TRBD1 (5 bases). Germline V gene sequence: CDR1 SGHRS, CDR2 YFSETQ. Trimming took off 1 base at V and 3 bases at J, with 10 bases between the two ends. The CDR3 sequence is 14 residues long.

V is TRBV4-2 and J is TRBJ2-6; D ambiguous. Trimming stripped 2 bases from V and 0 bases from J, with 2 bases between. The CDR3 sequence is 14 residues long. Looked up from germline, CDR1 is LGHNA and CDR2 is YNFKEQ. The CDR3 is CASSQSSGANVLTF. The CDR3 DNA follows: TGTGCCAGCAGCCAAAGCTCTGGGGCCAACGTCCTGACTTTC.

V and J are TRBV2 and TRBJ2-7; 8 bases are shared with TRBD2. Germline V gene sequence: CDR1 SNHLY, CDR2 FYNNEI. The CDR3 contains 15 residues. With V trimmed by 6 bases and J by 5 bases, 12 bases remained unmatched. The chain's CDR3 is CASRGRGTRWDEQYF. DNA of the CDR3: TGTGCCAGCAGGGGAAGAGGGACTAGATGGGACGAGCAGTACTTC.

The CDR3 is CASGLRGTSYEQYF. In nucleotides, the CDR3 is TGCGCCAGCGGGTTGCGGGGGACGTCCTACGAGCAGTACTTC. V usage is TRBV10-2 and J usage is TRBJ2-7; the match to TRBD2 covers 7 bases. Germline lookup yields CDR1 WSHSY and CDR2 SAAADI. The CDR3 is 14 amino acids. J was trimmed by 1 base and V by 8 bases; bases with no gene match: 8.

CDR3 sequence: CASSNRPRGQVIAYEQYF. For the CDR3, the DNA is TGTGCCAGTAGTAACCGACCCCGGGGACAGGTAATCGCCTACGAGCAGTACTTC. The rearrangement uses TRBV19 and TRBJ2-7; the match to TRBD1 covers 8 bases. Per germline, CDR1 LNHDA and CDR2 SQIVND (reference sequence). CDR3 length equals 18 residues. Trimming at V came to 4 bases and at J to 2 bases, leaving 16 bases not matched to a gene.

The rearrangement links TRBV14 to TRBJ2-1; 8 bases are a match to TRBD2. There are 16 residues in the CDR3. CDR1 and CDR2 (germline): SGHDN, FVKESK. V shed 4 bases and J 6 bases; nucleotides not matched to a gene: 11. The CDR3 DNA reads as TGTGCCAGCAGCCTATCCGGGACTAGAATTTCCAATGAGCAGTTCTTC. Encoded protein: CASSLSGTRISNEQFF.

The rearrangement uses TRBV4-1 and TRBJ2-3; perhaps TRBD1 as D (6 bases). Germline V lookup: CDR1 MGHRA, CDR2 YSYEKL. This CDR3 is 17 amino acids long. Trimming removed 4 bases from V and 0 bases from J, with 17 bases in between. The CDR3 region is CASSPRGTLSSTDTQYF. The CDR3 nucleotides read TGCGCCAGCAGCCCCCGAGGGACACTCTCTAGCACAGATACGCAGTATTTT.

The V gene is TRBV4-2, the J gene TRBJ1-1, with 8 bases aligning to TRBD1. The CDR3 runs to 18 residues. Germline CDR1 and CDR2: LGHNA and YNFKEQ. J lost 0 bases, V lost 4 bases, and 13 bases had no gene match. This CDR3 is CASSLGQGQQGMNTEAFF. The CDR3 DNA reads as TGTGCCAGCAGCCTCGGACAGGGCCAGCAGGGAATGAACACTGAAGCTTTCTTT.

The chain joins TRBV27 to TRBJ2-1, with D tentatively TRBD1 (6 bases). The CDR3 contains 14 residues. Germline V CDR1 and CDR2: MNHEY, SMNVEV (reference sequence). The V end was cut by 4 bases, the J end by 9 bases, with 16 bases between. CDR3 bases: TGTGCCAGCAGTTCCCGGGATCCCAGGGGTGAGCAGTTCTTC. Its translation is CASSSRDPRGEQFF.

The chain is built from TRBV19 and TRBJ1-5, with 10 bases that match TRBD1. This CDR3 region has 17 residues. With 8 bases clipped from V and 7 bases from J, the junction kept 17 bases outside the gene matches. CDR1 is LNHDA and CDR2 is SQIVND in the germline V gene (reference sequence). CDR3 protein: CASETPGQGSLGQPQHF. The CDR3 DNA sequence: TGTGCCAGTGAAACCCCGGGACAGGGGTCTCTAGGCCAGCCCCAGCATTTT.

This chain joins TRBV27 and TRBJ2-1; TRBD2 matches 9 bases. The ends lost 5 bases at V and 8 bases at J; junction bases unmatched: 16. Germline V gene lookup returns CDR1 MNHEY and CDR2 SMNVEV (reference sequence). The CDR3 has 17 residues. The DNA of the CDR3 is TGTGCCAGCAGTGAGGTGGGTAGCGGGAGTCCGTTAGATGAGCAGTTCTTC. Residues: CASSEVGSGSPLDEQFF.